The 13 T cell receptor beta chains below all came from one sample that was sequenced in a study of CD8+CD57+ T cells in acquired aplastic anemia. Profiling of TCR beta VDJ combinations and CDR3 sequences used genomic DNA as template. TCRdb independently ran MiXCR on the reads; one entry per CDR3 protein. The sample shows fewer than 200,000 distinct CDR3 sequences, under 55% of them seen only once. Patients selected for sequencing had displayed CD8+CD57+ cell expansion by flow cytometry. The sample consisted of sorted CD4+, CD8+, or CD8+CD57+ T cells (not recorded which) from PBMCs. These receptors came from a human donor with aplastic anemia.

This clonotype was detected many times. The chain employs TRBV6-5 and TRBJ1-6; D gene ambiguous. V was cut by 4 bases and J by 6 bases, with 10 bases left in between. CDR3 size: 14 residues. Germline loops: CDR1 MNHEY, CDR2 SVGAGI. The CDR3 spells CASSSPGSNSPLHF. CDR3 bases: TGTGCCAGCAGTTCACCGGGTTCTAATTCACCCCTCCACTTT.

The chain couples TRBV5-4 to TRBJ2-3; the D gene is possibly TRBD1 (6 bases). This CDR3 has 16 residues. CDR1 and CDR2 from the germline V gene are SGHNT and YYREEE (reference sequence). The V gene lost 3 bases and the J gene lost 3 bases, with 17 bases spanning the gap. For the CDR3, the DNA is TGTGCCAGCAGCTCAGGGGCTAAGACCCGTACAGATACGCAGTATTTT. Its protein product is CASSSGAKTRTDTQYF.

The CDR3 DNA reads as TGCAGTGTAGTCCCAGGCGATGAGCAGTTCTTC. This encodes CSVVPGDEQFF. The chain carries TRBV20-1 and TRBJ2-1, with D uncertain. Germline CDR1 reads DFQATT; CDR2 reads SNEGSKA (reference sequence). V lost 7 bases and J lost 8, with 12 bases in between. CDR3 length equals 11 residues.

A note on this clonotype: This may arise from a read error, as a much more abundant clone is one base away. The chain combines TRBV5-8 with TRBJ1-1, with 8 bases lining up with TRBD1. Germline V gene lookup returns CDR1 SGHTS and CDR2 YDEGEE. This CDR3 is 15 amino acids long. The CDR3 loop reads CASSAGQVKVTEALF. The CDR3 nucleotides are TGTGCCAGCAGCGCGGGACAGGTAAAGGTCACTGAAGCTCTCTTT.

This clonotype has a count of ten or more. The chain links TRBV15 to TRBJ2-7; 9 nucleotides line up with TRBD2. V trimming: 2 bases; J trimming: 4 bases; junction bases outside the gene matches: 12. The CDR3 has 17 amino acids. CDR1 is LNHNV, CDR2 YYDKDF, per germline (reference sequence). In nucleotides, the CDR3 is TGTGCCACCAGCAGACCCCGGGGCGGGGGGGCCGAGTACGAGCAGTACTTC. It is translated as CATSRPRGGGAEYEQYF.

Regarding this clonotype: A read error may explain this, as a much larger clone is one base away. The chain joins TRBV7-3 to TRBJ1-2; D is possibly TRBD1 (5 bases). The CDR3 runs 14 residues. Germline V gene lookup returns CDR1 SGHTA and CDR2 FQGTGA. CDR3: CASSQTQGRGEVTF. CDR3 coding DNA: TGCGCCAGCAGCCAAACCCAAGGACGGGGGGAAGTTACCTTC. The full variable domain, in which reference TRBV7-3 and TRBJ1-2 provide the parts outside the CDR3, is GAGVSQTPSNKVTEKGKYVELRCDPISGHTALYWYRQSLGQGPEFLIYFQGTGAADDSGLPNDRFFAVRPEGSVSTLKIQRTERGDSAVYLCASSQTQGRGEVTFGSGTRLTVV.

CDR3 sequence (DNA): TGTGCCACCTCTATGGACAGGATCGCCTACGAGCAGTACTTC. This sequence encodes CATSMDRIAYEQYF. The rearrangement links TRBV15 to TRBJ2-7; 7 bases align to TRBD1. This CDR3 contains 14 residues. The V segment lost 8 bases and the J segment 2 bases; nucleotides outside the gene matches: 9. The germline CDR1 and CDR2 sequences are LNHNV and YYDKDF (reference sequence).

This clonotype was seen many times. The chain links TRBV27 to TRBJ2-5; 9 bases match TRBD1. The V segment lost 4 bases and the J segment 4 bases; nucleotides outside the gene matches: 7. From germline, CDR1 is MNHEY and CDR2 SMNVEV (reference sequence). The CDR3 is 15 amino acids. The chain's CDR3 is CASSSGQGKGETQYF. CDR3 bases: TGTGCCAGCAGTTCCGGACAGGGGAAGGGAGAGACCCAGTACTTC.

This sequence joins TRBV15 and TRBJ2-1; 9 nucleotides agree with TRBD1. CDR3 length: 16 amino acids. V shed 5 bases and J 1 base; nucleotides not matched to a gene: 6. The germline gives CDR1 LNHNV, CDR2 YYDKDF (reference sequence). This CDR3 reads CATSLLTGGSYNEQFF. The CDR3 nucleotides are TGTGCCACCAGCCTCCTGACAGGGGGGTCCTACAATGAGCAGTTCTTC.

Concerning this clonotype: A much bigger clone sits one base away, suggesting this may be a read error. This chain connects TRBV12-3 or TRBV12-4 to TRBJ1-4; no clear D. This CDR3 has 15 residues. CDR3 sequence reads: CASGLGLGLVEKLFF. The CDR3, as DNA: TGTGCCAGCGGTTTAGGGCTGGGGTTAGTTGAAAAACTGTTTTTT.

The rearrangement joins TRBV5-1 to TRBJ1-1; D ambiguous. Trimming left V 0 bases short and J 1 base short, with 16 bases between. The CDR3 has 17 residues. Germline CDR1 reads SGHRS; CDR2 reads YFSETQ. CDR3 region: CASSLAVGSRWNTEAFF. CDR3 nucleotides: TGCGCCAGCAGCTTGGCTGTAGGCTCAAGGTGGAACACTGAAGCTTTCTTT.

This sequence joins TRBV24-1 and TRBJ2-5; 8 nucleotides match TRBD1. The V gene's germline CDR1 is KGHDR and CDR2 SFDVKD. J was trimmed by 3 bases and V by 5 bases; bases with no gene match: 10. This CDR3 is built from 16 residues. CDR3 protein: CATSGMSNRGKETQYF. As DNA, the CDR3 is TGTGCCACCAGTGGGATGTCAAACAGGGGGAAAGAGACCCAGTACTTC.

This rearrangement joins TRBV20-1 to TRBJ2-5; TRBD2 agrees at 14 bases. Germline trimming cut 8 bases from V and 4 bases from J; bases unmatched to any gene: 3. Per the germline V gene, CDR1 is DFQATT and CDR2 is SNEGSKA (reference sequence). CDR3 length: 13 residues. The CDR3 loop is CSLGLAGAETQYF. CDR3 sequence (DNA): TGCAGTTTGGGACTAGCGGGAGCAGAGACCCAGTACTTC.